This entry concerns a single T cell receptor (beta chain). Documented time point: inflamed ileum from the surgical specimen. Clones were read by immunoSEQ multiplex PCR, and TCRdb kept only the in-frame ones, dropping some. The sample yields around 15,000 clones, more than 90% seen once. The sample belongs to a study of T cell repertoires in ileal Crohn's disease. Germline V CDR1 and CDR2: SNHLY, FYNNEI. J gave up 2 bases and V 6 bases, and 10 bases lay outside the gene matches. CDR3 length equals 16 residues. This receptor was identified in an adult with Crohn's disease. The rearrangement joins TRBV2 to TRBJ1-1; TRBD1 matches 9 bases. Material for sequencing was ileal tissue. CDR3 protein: CASRPQGASFNTEAFF. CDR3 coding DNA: TGTGCCAGCAGACCACAGGGGGCCTCGTTCAACACTGAAGCTTTCTTT.